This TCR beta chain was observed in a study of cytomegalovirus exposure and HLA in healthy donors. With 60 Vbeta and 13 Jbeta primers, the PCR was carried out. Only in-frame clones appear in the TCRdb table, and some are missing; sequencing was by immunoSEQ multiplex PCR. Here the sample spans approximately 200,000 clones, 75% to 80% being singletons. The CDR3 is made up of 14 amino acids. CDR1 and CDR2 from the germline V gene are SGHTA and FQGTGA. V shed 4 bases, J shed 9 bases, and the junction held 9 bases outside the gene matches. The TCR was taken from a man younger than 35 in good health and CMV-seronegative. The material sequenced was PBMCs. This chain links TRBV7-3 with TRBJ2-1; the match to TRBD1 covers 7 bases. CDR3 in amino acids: CASSSGGTVGEQFF. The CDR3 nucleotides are TGTGCCAGCAGCTCAGGGGGAACCGTGGGTGAGCAGTTCTTC.